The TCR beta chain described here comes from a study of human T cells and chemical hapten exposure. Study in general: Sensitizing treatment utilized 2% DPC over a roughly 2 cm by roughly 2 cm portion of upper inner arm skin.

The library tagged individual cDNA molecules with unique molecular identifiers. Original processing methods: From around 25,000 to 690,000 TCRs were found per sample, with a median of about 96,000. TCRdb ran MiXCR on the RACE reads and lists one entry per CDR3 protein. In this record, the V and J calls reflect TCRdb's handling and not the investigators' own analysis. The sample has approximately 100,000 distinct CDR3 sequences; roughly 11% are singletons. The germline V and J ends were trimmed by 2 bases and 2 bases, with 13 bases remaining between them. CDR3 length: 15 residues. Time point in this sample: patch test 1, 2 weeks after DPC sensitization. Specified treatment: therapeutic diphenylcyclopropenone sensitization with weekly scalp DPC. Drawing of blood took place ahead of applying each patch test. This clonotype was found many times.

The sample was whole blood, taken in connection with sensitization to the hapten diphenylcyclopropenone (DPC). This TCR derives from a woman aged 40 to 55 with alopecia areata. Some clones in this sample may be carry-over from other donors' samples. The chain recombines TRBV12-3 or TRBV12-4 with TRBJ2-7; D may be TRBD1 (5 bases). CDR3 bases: TGTGCCAGCAGTTTACTGCAGGGTTTCCCCTACGAGCAGTACTTC. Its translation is CASSLLQGFPYEQYF.